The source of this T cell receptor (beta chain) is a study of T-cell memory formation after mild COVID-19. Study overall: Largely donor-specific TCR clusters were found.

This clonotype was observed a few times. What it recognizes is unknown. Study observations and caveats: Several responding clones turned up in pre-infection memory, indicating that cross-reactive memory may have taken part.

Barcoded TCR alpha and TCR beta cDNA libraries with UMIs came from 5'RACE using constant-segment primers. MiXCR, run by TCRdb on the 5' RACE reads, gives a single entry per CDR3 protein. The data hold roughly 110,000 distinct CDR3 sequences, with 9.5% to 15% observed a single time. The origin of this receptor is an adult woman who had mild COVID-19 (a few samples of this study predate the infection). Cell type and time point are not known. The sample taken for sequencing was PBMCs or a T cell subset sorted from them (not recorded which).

The CDR3 reads CASSLVEAERIYGYTF. CDR3 sequence (DNA): TGTGCCAGCAGCTTAGTAGAAGCGGAGCGGATCTATGGCTACACCTTC. The J gene is TRBJ1-2, the V gene TRBV7-9; the D is unclear. CDR3 length equals 16 residues. Trimming stripped 1 base from V and 4 bases from J, with 16 bases between. Germline assignment: CDR1 SEHNR and CDR2 FQNEAQ (reference sequence).